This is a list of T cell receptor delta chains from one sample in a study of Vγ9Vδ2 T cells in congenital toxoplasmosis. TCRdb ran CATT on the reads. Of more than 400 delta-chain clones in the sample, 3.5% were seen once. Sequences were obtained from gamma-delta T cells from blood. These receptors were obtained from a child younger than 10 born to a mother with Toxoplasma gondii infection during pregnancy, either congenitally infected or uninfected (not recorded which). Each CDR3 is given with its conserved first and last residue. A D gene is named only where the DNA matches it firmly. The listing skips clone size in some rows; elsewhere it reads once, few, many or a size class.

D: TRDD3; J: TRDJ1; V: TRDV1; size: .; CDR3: CALGKSSGTGRFGTSGIRTDKLIF; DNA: TGTGCTCTTGGGAAGAGTAGTGGTACGGGACGATTCGGGACCTCGGGGATACGGACCGATAAACTCATCTTT
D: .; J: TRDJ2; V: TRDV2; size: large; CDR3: CACDTVTHQTAQLFF; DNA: TGTGCCTGTGACACCGTCACACACCAGACAGCACAACTCTTCTTT
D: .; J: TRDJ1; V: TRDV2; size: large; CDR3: CACDTKKAGIYTDKLIF; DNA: TGTGCCTGTGACACGAAGAAAGCCGGGATTTACACCGATAAACTCATCTTT
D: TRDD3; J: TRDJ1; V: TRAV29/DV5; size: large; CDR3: CAARHPLRLGDMGTDKLIF; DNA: TGTGCAGCAAGGCACCCCCTACGACTGGGGGATATGGGGACCGATAAACTCATCTTT
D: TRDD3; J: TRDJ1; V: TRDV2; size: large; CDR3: CACDTVTFWGIQDTDKLIF; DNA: TGTGCCTGTGACACCGTAACATTCTGGGGGATCCAGGACACCGATAAACTCATCTTT
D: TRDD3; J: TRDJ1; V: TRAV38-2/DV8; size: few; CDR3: CAYSNSYTGGYANTDKLIF; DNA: TGTGCTTATAGTAATTCTTACACTGGGGGATACGCTAACACCGATAAACTCATCTTT
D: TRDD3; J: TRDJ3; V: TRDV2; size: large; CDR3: CACDFTGGRSSWDTRQMFF; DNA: TGTGCCTGTGACTTTACTGGGGGCCGAAGCTCCTGGGACACCCGACAGATGTTTTTC
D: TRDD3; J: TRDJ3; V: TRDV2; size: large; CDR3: CACDTTTGGYESSWDTRQMFF; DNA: TGTGCCTGTGACACCACAACTGGGGGATACGAGAGCTCCTGGGACACCCGACAGATGTTTTTC
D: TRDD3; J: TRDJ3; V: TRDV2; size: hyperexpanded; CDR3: CACDTSGGYNTWDTRQMFF; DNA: TGTGCCTGTGACACTTCTGGGGGATACAACACCTGGGACACCCGACAGATGTTTTTC
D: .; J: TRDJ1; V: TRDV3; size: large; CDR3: CALRPSKPTGPYTDKLIF; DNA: TGTGCCTTGAGACCTTCCAAACCCACTGGACCCTACACCGATAAACTCATCTTT
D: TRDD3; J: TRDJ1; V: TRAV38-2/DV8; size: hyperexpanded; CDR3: CAVLGPSGGGYAVYTDKLIF; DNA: TGTGCTGTGTTGGGACCTTCGGGCGGGGGATACGCAGTATACACCGATAAACTCATCTTT
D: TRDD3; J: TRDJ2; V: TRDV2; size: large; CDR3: CACDTGGYALTAQLFF; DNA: TGTGCCTGTGACACTGGGGGATACGCTTTGACAGCACAACTCTTCTTT
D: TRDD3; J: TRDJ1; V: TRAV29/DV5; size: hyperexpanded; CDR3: CAASGCGPCTGGYSDKLIF; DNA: TGTGCAGCAAGCGGATGCGGCCCGTGTACTGGGGGATATTCGGATAAACTCATCTTT
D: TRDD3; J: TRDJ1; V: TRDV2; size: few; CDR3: CACDTAWGSDKLIF; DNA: TGTGCCTGTGACACCGCCTGGGGGAGCGATAAACTCATCTTT
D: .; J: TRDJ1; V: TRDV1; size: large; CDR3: CALGDNSNHSGSRYTDKLIF; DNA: TGTGCTCTTGGGGACAACTCCAACCATTCCGGGAGTAGGTACACCGATAAACTCATCTTT
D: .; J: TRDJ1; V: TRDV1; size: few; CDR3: CALGPPPKAKHTDKLIF; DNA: TGTGCTCTTGGGCCACCTCCCAAGGCGAAACACACCGATAAACTCATCTTT
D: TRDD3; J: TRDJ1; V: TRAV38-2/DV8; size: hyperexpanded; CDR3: CAYSNSYTGGYGADKLIF; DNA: TGTGCTTATAGTAATTCTTACACTGGGGGATACGGTGCCGATAAACTCATCTTT
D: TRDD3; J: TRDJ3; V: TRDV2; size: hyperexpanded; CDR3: CACDTGGYASSWDTRQMFF; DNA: TGTGCCTGTGATACTGGGGGATACGCGAGCTCCTGGGACACCCGACAGATGTTTTTC
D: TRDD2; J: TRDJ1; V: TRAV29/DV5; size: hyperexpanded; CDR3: CAPWRGVPTTEPDGDKLIF; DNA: TGTGCTCCTTGGCGGGGGGTTCCTACGACTGAGCCCGATGGCGATAAACTCATCTTT
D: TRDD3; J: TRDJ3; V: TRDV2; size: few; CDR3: CACDTVLGDTSSWDTRQMFF; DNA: TGTGCCTGTGACACCGTACTGGGGGATACGAGCTCCTGGGACACCCGACAGATGTTTTTC
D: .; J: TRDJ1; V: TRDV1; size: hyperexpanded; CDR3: CALGDPGVNTDKLIF; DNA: TGTGCTCTTGGGGACCCTGGGGTTAACACCGATAAACTCATCTTT
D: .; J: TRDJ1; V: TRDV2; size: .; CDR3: CACDTVKKDLGSDKLIF; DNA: TGTGCCTGTGACACCGTAAAGAAAGACCTGGGATCCGATAAACTCATCTTT
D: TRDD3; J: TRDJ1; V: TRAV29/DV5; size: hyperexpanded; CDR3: CAASVSTGDTSPTDKLIF; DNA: TGTGCAGCAAGCGTTTCCACTGGGGATACGAGTCCCACCGATAAACTCATCTTT
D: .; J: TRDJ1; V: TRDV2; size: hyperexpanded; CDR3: CACDKCGYPGGTADKLIF; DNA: TGTGCCTGTGACAAATGTGGATACCCAGGGGGTACGGCCGATAAACTCATCTTT
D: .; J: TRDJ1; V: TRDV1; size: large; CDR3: CALGIPYWVGLHADKLIF; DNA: TGTGCTCTTGGGATACCCTACTGGGTTGGGTTGCACGCCGATAAACTCATCTTT
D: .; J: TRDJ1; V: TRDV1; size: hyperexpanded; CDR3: CALGSGWDRTDKLIF; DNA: TGTGCTCTTGGGAGTGGATGGGATAGGACCGATAAACTCATCTTT
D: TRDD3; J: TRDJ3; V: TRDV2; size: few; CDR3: CACDTWGNSSWDTRQMFF; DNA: TGTGCCTGTGACACCTGGGGGAACAGCTCCTGGGACACCCGACAGATGTTTTTC
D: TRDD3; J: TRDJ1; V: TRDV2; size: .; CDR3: CACDILGEKDKIIF; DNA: TGTGCCTGTGACATACTGGGGGAAAAAGATAAAATAATATTT
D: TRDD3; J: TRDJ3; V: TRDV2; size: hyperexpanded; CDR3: CACDAWGTWDTRQMFF; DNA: TGTGCCTGTGACGCCTGGGGGACCTGGGACACCCGACAGATGTTTTTC
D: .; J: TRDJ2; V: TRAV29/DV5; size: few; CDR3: CSVLLCSKGLGGNSAQLFF; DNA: .
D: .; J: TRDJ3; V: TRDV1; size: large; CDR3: CALGEGAYNTRRAWDTRQMFF; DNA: TGTGCTCTTGGGGAAGGCGCCTACAATACCCGTAGGGCCTGGGACACCCGACAGATGTTTTTC
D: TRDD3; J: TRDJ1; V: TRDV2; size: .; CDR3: CACDTTGGYWDTDKLIF; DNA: TGTGCCTGTGACACTACTGGGGGATACTGGGACACCGATAAACTCATCTTT
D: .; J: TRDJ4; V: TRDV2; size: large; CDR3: CACDELSGVARPLIF; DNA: TGTGCCTGTGACGAACTCTCTGGGGTGGCCAGACCCCTGATCTTT
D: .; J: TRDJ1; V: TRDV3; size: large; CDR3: CAFSTPGDSYTDKLIF; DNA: TGTGCCTTTTCGACCCCCGGGGACTCTTACACCGATAAACTCATCTTT
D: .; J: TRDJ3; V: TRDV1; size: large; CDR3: CALGEAPPLPRPTPPSSSWDTRQMFF; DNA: TGTGCTCTTGGGGAAGCCCCCCCCCTTCCCCGGCCCACCCCTCCCTCAAGCTCCTGGGACACCCGACAGATGTTTTTC
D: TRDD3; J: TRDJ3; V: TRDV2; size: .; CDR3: CACDTTGGYSWDTRQMFF; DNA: TGTGCCTGTGACACTACTGGGGGATACTCCTGGGACACCCGACAGATGTTTTTC
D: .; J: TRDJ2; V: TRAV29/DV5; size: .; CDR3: CSVLLCSKRTGGGNSAQLFF; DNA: .
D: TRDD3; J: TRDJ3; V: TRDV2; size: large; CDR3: CACDSVLGDTIRWDTRQMFF; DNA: TGTGCCTGTGACTCCGTACTGGGGGATACGATCCGCTGGGACACCCGACAGATGTTTTTC
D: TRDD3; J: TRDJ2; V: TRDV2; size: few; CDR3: CACDILGDLTAQLFF; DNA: TGTGCCTGTGACATACTGGGGGATTTGACAGCACAACTCTTCTTT
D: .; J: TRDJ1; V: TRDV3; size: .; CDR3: CAFSPLGCPALGALTDKLIF; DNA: TGTGCCTTTTCCCCCTTGGGGTGTCCCGCCTTGGGGGCTCTCACCGATAAACTCATCTTT
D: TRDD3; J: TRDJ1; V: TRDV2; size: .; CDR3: CACDTTTGGYDTDKLIF; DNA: TGTGCCTGTGACACCACAACTGGGGGATACGACACCGATAAACTCATCTTT
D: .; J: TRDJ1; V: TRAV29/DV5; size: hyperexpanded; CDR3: CALSSGLPSTLFDKLIF; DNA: TGTGCTCTGAGTTCCGGCCTTCCCTCAACCTTATTCGATAAACTCATCTTT
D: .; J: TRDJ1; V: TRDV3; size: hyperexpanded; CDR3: CARGQSSVNTDCTDKLIF; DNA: TGTGCCCGAGGGCAGAGCTCTGTGAATACGGATTGCACCGATAAACTCATCTTT
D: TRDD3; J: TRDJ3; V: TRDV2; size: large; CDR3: CACDTVLGDSSWDTRQMFF; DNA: TGTGCCTGTGACACCGTACTGGGGGATAGCTCCTGGGACACCCGACAGATGTTTTTC